This T cell receptor (beta chain) was sequenced during a study of OX40 agonist ivuxolimab in advanced cancers. Study background: Three individuals attained partial responses, comprising one hepatocellular carcinoma case and two cutaneous melanoma cases.

General observations from the study: CD4+ T cells averaged fewer expanded clones than CD8+ T cells.

Patients had blood sampled at baseline and again on cycle 4 day 1 and cycle 7 day 1. The repertoire was sequenced with immunoSEQ multiplex PCR; TCRdb's copy has only in-frame clones and lacks some. The sample holds roughly 70,000 clones, around 84% seen once. In the case of this clone: What it binds is not known.

CDR3 size: 14 residues. V was shortened by 6 bases and J by 3 bases, with 12 bases between the two germline ends. Germline CDR1 is MNHEY and CDR2 is SVGAGI. Sequencing used CD4+ or CD8+ T cells sorted from blood, obtained in a trial of the OX40 agonist ivuxolimab. The origin of this receptor is an adult with an advanced solid tumor such as melanoma, head and neck, liver or kidney cancer. The rearrangement links TRBV6-5 to TRBJ1-5; possibly TRBD1 for D (5 bases). The CDR3 DNA sequence: TGTGCCAGCAGCCAGGGTTATAACAATCAGCCCCAGCATTTT. As protein: CASSQGYNNQPQHF.